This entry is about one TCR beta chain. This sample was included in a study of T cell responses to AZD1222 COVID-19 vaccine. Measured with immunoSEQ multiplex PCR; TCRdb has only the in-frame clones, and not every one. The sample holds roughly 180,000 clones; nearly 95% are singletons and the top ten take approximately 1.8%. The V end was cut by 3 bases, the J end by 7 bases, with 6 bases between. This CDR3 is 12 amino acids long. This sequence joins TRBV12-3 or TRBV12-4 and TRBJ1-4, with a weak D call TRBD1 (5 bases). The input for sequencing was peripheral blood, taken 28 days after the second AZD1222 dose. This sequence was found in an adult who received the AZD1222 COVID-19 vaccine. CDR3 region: CASSLGGEKLFF. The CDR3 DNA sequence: TGTGCCAGCAGTTTGGGGGGTGAAAAACTGTTTTTT.